These 21 T cell receptor beta chains were all obtained from the same sample, sequenced in a study of cytomegalovirus exposure and HLA in healthy donors. PCR involved 60 Vbeta and 13 Jbeta primers. Assay: immunoSEQ multiplex PCR; the TCRdb copy retains only in-frame clones and omits some. The data hold around 99,000 clones, with roughly 70% observed a single time. The material sequenced was PBMCs. The receptors come from a man aged 35 to 55 in good health and CMV-seronegative.

The chain employs TRBV2 and TRBJ2-1, with D unresolved. CDR1 and CDR2 from the germline V gene are SNHLY and FYNNEI. The V and J ends lost 3 bases and 0 bases respectively, with 6 bases between them. The CDR3 contains 14 residues. CDR3 residues: CASSDISSYNEQFF. The CDR3 DNA reads TGTGCCAGCAGTGACATCAGCTCCTACAATGAGCAGTTCTTC.

This clone has only a few counts. This rearrangement joins TRBV19 to TRBJ2-1; 8 bases fit TRBD1. This CDR3 region has 15 residues. The trim removed 7 bases at V and 4 bases at J, leaving 9 bases unmatched. Germline V gives CDR1 LNHDA, CDR2 SQIVND (reference sequence). The CDR3 DNA reads as TGTGCCAGTACCCTAACAGGGGGTTTTTACAATGAGCAGTTCTTC. It specifies CASTLTGGFYNEQFF.

V and J are TRBV4-3 and TRBJ1-1; a possible D gene is TRBD1 (5 bases). This CDR3 is 15 amino acids long. Germline V lookup: CDR1 LGHNA, CDR2 YSLEER. Trimming took off 0 bases at V and 10 bases at J, with 18 bases between the two ends. The CDR3 nucleotides read TGCGCCAGCAGCCAAGATTATGACGGGTCCACAGGAGCTTTCTTT. This codes for CASSQDYDGSTGAFF.

The rearrangement links TRBV5-1 to TRBJ2-5; 12 bases agree with TRBD2. The end of the DNA is better explained by TRBJ2-7, so the J call may be wrong. The CDR3 totals 18 residues. The V gene's germline CDR1 is SGHRS and CDR2 YFSETQ. CDR3 bases: TGCGCCAGCAGCTTGGAGCTCCTAGCGGGGGGGCCCGGGAACGAGCAGTACTTC. Translation gives CASSLELLAGGPGNEQYF.

The rearrangement joins TRBV9 to TRBJ1-6; 7 bases map to TRBD1. The CDR3 contains 13 residues. The V and J ends lost 0 bases and 11 bases, in that order; junction bases with no gene match: 2. The germline V gene has CDR1 SGDLS and CDR2 YYNGEE. CDR3 in DNA: TGTGCCAGCAGCGTAGAACAGGGGACACCCCTCCACTTT. Translation: CASSVEQGTPLHF.

This chain joins TRBV7-2 and TRBJ1-2; 11 bases line up with TRBD1. Germline V gene data show CDR1 as SGHTA and CDR2 as FQGNSA. This CDR3 contains 12 residues. V shed 6 bases, J shed 10 bases, and the junction held 4 bases outside the gene matches. The CDR3 DNA follows: TGTGCCAGCAGTCGGGACAGGGGGTACTACACCTTC. Amino acid sequence: CASSRDRGYYTF.

This clone was recorded a few times. The V gene is TRBV4-2, the J gene TRBJ1-6, with TRBD1 matching 8 bases. Trimming took 3 bases from V and 7 from J; bases not matched to a gene: 8. The CDR3 consists of 16 residues. Looked up from germline, CDR1 is LGHNA and CDR2 is YNFKEQ. The CDR3 sequence is CASSHSGQGGNSPLHF. As DNA, the CDR3 is TGTGCCAGCAGCCACTCTGGACAGGGTGGAAATTCACCCCTCCACTTT.

About this clone itself: Without the conserved terminal phenylalanine or tryptophan, this CDR3 likely stems from a read error. The limits of the CDR3 on the DNA are not certain, so only TCRdb's listed CDR3 is given. The chain has TRBV21-1 and TRBJ2-7; the table assigns TRBD2, which was not confirmed against the DNA. TRBV21-1 is designated a pseudogene. The CDR3 has 12 residues if both end residues are counted. The CDR3 reads CASMHPGLASLG.

The chain uses TRBV5-1 and TRBJ2-3, with 7 bases identical to TRBD2. V dropped 0 bases and J dropped 4; count of bases not matched to a gene: 2. The V gene's germline CDR1 is SGHRS and CDR2 YFSETQ. The CDR3 runs to 14 residues. The CDR3 region has the DNA TGCGCCAGCAGCTTGGTGGGGGGGGCAGATACGCAGTATTTT. Protein product: CASSLVGGADTQYF.

Concerning this clone: A junction boundary mismatches the germline segment, possibly from a read error. The chain is built from TRBV7-9 and TRBJ1-4; maybe TRBD1 (5 bases). The length of the CDR3 is 17 residues. In germline, CDR1 is SEHNR, CDR2 FQNEAQ (reference sequence). CDR3 bases: TGTTCCAGCAGCTCATACCTAGGGGAGGCAACTAATGAAAAACTGTTTTTT. Protein sequence: CSSSSYLGEATNEKLFF. Complete variable domain (other parts from reference TRBV7-9 and TRBJ1-4): DTGVSQNPRHKITKRGQNVTFRCDPISEHNRLYWYRQTLGQGPEFLTYFQNEAQLEKSRLLSDRFSAERPKGSFSTLEIQRTEQGDSAMYLCSSSSYLGEATNEKLFFGSGTQLSVL.

This clone came up once. The CDR3 protein is CASSEAPGQANTGELFF. CDR3 in DNA: TGTGCCAGCAGTGAAGCCCCGGGACAGGCGAACACCGGGGAGCTGTTTTTT. V usage is TRBV6-1 and J usage is TRBJ2-2, with 8 bases lining up with TRBD1. The CDR3 totals 17 residues. Germline loops: CDR1 MNHNS, CDR2 SASEGT. Trimming at V came to 0 bases and at J to 0 bases, leaving 3 bases not matched to a gene.

J is TRBJ1-5 and V is TRBV4-3, with D possibly matching TRBD1 (6 bases). Germline values: CDR1 LGHNA, CDR2 YSLEER. The CDR3 consists of 17 residues. Trimming removed 0 bases at V and 3 bases at J, with 15 bases between. In DNA, the CDR3 is TGCGCCAGCAGCCAAGATCTTGCAACAGGGCCCAATCAGCCCCAGCATTTT. Amino acid sequence: CASSQDLATGPNQPQHF.

CDR3 in amino acids: CASSEGSGTTYEQYF. DNA of the CDR3: TGTGCCAGCAGTGAAGGCTCAGGGACAACCTACGAGCAGTACTTC. The rearrangement joins TRBV2 to TRBJ2-7; tentative D call: TRBD1 (6 bases). Germline CDR1 is SNHLY and CDR2 is FYNNEI. The CDR3 runs 15 residues. Between the trimmed V and J ends, which lost 1 base and 2 bases, there was a span of 12 bases. Looking up the rest from reference TRBV2 and TRBJ2-7 gives the full variable domain: EPEVTQTPSHQVTQMGQEVILRCVPISNHLYFYWYRQILGQKVEFLVSFYNNEISEKSEIFDDQFSVERPDGSNFTLKIRSTKLEDSAMYFCASSEGSGTTYEQYFGPGTRLTVT.

This clone has only one observation. J is TRBJ2-7 and V is TRBV19; D is possibly TRBD1 (6 bases). V shed 3 bases and J shed 0 bases, with 12 bases lying between them. The CDR3 loop spans 15 amino acids. Looked up from germline, CDR1 is LNHDA and CDR2 is SQIVND (reference sequence). CDR3 residues: CASSIRQGISYEQYF. The CDR3 DNA reads TGTGCCAGTAGTATTCGGCAGGGGATCTCCTACGAGCAGTACTTC.

The V and J genes are TRBV2 and TRBJ2-7, with 15 nucleotides matching TRBD2. The CDR3 covers 17 residues. The V gene's germline CDR1 is SNHLY and CDR2 FYNNEI. After removal of 6 bases from V and 5 bases from J, the junction contained 11 bases not matched to a gene. The DNA of the CDR3 is TGTGCCAGCAGATTAGGACTAGCGGGGGGGTCCTTCCACGAGCAGTACTTC. It specifies CASRLGLAGGSFHEQYF.

The CDR3: CASSIGEDTDTQYF. The CDR3, as DNA: TGTGCCAGTAGTATCGGAGAGGACACAGATACGCAGTATTTT. The chain is built from TRBV19 and TRBJ2-3; no reliable D call. CDR1 is LNHDA and CDR2 is SQIVND in the germline V gene (reference sequence). The length of the CDR3 is 14 residues. V dropped 3 bases and J dropped 2 bases, with 9 bases sitting between them.

A few counts support this clone. The chain uses TRBV29-1 and TRBJ1-2, with TRBD1 identical over 9 bases. Trimming took 3 bases from V and 5 from J; bases not matched to a gene: 4. CDR3 length: 13 residues. Per germline, CDR1 SQVTM and CDR2 ANQGSEA. CDR3 residues: CSVDNRGPYGYTF. Here the CDR3 DNA reads TGCAGCGTTGATAACAGGGGGCCGTATGGCTACACCTTC. The full variable domain, with the rest looked up from reference TRBV29-1 and TRBJ1-2, is SAVISQKPSRDICQRGTSLTIQCQVDSQVTMMFWYRQQPGQSLTLIATANQGSEATYESGFVIDKFPISRPNLTFSTLTVSNMSPEDSSIYLCSVDNRGPYGYTFGSGTRLTVV.

This rearrangement joins TRBV7-2 to TRBJ2-7; 13 positions agree with TRBD2. The CDR3 is 15 residues long. The trim removed 1 base at V and 7 bases at J, leaving 4 bases unmatched. Germline V gene data show CDR1 as SGHTA and CDR2 as FQGNSA. The CDR3: CASSLEGGLAGEQYF. CDR3 nucleotide sequence: TGTGCCAGCAGCTTAGAAGGGGGACTAGCGGGGGAGCAGTACTTC.

The rearrangement joins TRBV10-3 to TRBJ2-5; TRBD2 might be the D (6 bases). With the DNA end fitting TRBJ2-7 better, the J assignment may be wrong. Germline CDR1 ENHRY, CDR2 SYGVKD. CDR3 length: 14 residues. The CDR3 nucleotides are TGTGCCATCAGTGGGGGGGACGTCGCCTACGAGCAGTACTTC. The encoded protein is CAISGGDVAYEQYF.

The chain links TRBV27 to TRBJ2-7, with a possible D match to TRBD1 (5 bases). Germline V gene lookup returns CDR1 MNHEY and CDR2 SMNVEV (reference sequence). V gave up 3 bases and J gave up 3 bases, with 9 bases separating them. This CDR3 has 13 residues. CDR3 nucleotide sequence: TGTGCCAGCAGTTTGCAGGGTCACTACGAGCAGTACTTC. It is translated as CASSLQGHYEQYF.

In this sample, this clone turned up once. The rearrangement links TRBV11-2 to TRBJ1-6; 9 bases map to TRBD1. From germline, CDR1 is SGHAT and CDR2 FQNNGV. This CDR3 is built from 16 residues. The trim removed 3 bases at V and 13 bases at J, leaving 13 bases unmatched. The DNA for the CDR3 is TGTGCCAGCAGCTTGTTTGTGGGACAGGGAGCTGGGCCCCTCCACTTT. This gives the protein CASSLFVGQGAGPLHF.